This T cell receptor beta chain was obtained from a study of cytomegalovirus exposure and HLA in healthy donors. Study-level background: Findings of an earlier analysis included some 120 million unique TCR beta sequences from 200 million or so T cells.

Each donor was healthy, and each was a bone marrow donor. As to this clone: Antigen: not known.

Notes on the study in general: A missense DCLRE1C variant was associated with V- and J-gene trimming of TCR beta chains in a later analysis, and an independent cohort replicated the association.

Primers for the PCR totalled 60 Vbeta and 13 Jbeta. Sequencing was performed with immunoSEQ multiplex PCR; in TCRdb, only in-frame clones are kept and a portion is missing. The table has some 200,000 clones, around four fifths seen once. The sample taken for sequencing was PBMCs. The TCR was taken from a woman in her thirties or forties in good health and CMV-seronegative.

The DNA of the CDR3 is TGTGCCAGCTCCGGGGTCCGCGGTGAAAAACTGTTTTTT. Its translation is CASSGVRGEKLFF. The rearrangement joins TRBV18 to TRBJ1-4, with D unclear. Germline V gene data show CDR1 as KGHSH and CDR2 as LQKENI. The germline V and J ends were trimmed by 6 bases and 7 bases, with 12 bases remaining between them. The CDR3 loop spans 13 amino acids.